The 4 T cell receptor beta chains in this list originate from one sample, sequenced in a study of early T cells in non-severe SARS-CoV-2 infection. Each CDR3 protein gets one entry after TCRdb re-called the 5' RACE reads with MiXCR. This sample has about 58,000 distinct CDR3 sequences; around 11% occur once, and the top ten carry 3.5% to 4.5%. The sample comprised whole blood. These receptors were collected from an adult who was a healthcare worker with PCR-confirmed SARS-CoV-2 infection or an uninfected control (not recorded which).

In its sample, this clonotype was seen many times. The DNA of the CDR3 is TGTGCCAGCAGCTCCCGGGGCGGACCCGGGGAGCTGTTTTTT. Residues: CASSSRGGPGELFF. The chain combines TRBV7-3 with TRBJ2-2; D tentatively reads TRBD1 or TRBD2 (5 bases each). The CDR3 is made up of 14 amino acids. Germline CDR1 and CDR2: SGHTA and FQGTGA. V dropped 4 bases and J dropped 6 bases, with 12 bases sitting between them.

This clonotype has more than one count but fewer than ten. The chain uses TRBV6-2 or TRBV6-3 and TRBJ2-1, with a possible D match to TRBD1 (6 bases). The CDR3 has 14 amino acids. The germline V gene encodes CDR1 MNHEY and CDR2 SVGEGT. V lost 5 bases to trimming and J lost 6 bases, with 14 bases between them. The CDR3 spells CASSVTGVGNEQFF. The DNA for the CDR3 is TGTGCCAGCAGTGTGACAGGTGTAGGCAATGAGCAGTTCTTC.

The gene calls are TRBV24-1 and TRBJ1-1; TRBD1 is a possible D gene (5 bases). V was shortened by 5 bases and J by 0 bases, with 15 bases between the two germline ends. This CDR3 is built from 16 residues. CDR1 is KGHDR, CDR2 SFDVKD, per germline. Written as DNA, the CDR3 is TGTGCCACCAGTGCAGGGACGGGCTCAATGAACACTGAAGCTTTCTTT. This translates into CATSAGTGSMNTEAFF.

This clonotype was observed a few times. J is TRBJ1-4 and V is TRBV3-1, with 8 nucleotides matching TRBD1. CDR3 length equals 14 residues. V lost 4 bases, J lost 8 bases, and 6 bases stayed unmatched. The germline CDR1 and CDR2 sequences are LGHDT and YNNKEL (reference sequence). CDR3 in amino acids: CASSLRTGLEKLFF. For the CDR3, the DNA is TGTGCCAGCAGCCTTAGGACAGGGTTGGAAAAACTGTTTTTT.